Reported below is one T cell receptor (beta chain). Its antigen remains unidentified. Base qualities are not provided; no much larger clone lies one nucleotide away. Patients with a history of autoimmune disease or receiving systemic immunosuppression were excluded from the trial. In every dose cohort, peripheral blood was drawn for TCR sequencing at baseline, cycle 4 day 1, and cycle 7 day 1. The samples were taken from a phase I, first-in-human, multicenter, open-label dose-escalation trial of ivuxolimab. The trial enrolled adults with locally advanced or metastatic head and neck squamous cell, hepatocellular, melanoma or renal cell carcinoma. CD4+ and CD8+ T cells were sorted separately from peripheral blood before TCR sequencing. To sequence the TCRbeta CDR3 region, genomic DNA was isolated from the sorted cells. The immunoSEQ Assay was used for sequencing of TCRbeta CDR3 regions. Imported from immuneACCESS, the table was reduced by TCRdb to in-frame sequences with V and J called. These copies leave out some clones; in studies compared against another copy, an unresolved V gene accounts for under half, and the cause of the remainder is not known. This sample gives about 67,000 clones in total; around 83% of them show up just once. Approximately 2% of the sample is in the top ten clones.

The germline V gene sets CDR1 to SGHTA and CDR2 to FQGNSA. The CDR3 covers 12 residues, taking in both the cysteine and the phenylalanine. CDR3 DNA is the only sequence kept; it has 36 bases, read in frame from the first base. Trimming takes 2 bases from V and 6 bases from J, and the germline ends sit 5 bases apart. These data originate in a study of OX40 agonist ivuxolimab in advanced cancers. At the level of the whole study: Ivuxolimab was an agonistic, fully human IgG2 monoclonal antibody directed against OX40 (CD134), a costimulatory receptor. Intravenous ivuxolimab was administered to patients every 2 weeks at six dose levels: 0.01, 0.1, 0.3, 1.5, 3 and 10 mg/kg. Of the roughly 51 patients in dose escalation, around 20 had hepatocellular carcinoma, about 15 had melanoma, 9 had renal cell carcinoma and 9 had head and neck cancer. In the dose-escalation cohort, approximately 80% of patients were male, and the mean age was 60 years with a range of roughly 20 to 79. Patients were allowed to have had prior anti-PD-1, anti-PD-L1 or anti-CTLA-4 therapy, and 40% to 45% of the dose-escalation patients had previously received checkpoint inhibitors. Partial responses occurred in three dose-escalation patients, of whom one had hepatocellular carcinoma and two had cutaneous melanoma. The purpose of peripheral TCRbeta sequencing was to test whether ivuxolimab changed TCR sequence diversity and led to clonal T-cell expansion. The paper reports the monotherapy dose-escalation portion (N ≈ 50 patients) of the phase I ivuxolimab trial.

General findings and caveats noted by the study authors: At doses of 0.1 to 3.0 mg/kg, clonal expansion of both CD4+ and CD8+ T cells in blood was seen between baseline and week 6. In partial responders in the 0.1-3.0 mg/kg groups, normalized peripheral clonal expansion was found to be among the lowest, especially among CD8+ T cells. Low levels of normalized T-cell clonal expansion were also seen in some patients who did not respond. On average, CD8+ T cells showed more expanded clones than CD4+ T cells after ivuxolimab. Which antigens the clonally expanded peripheral T cells were specific for was not determined.

The rearranged chain carries TRBV7-2 and TRBJ1-5, with the D gene call left open. The sequence derives from an adult with an advanced solid tumor such as melanoma, head and neck, liver or kidney cancer. Here the sequenced sample was CD4+ or CD8+ T cells sorted from blood, taken in a trial of the OX40 agonist ivuxolimab. Here the CDR3 is given as CASSLLGQPQHF. In nucleotide form, the sequence is TGTGCCAGCAGCTTATTGGGTCAGCCCCAGCATTTT.